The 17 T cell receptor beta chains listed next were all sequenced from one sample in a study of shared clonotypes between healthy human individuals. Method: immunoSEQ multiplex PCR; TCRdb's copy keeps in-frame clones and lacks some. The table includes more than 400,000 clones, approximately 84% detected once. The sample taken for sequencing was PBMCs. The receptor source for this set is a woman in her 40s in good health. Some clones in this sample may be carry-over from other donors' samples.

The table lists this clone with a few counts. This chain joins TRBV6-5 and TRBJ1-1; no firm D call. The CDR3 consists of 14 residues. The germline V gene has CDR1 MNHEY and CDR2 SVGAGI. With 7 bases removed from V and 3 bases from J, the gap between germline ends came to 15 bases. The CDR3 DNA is TGTGCCAGCATATCCTATCCGGAGGACACTGAAGCTTTCTTT. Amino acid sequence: CASISYPEDTEAFF.

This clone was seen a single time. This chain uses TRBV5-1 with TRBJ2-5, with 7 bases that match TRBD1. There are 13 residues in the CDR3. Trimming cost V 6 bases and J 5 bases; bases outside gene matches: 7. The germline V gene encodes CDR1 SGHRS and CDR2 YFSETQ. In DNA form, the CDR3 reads TGCGCCAGCAATCGTGGCAGGGGGGAGACCCAGTACTTC. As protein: CASNRGRGETQYF.

This CDR3 is CASSDRGNYGYTF. The CDR3, as DNA: TGCGCCAGCAGTGACAGGGGAAACTATGGCTACACCTTC. The rearrangement uses TRBV10-2 and TRBJ1-2, with D maybe TRBD1 (6 bases). With 3 bases removed from V and 2 bases from J, the gap between germline ends came to 7 bases. This CDR3 is 13 amino acids long. Germline V gives CDR1 WSHSY, CDR2 SAAADI.

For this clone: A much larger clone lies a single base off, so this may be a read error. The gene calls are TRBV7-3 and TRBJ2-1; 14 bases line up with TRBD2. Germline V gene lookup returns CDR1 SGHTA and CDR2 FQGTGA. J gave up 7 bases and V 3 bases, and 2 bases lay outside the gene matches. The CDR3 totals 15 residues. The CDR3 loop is CASSFRTSGRNEQFF. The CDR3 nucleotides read TGTGCCAGCAGCTTCAGGACTAGCGGGAGGAATGAGCAGTTCTTC.

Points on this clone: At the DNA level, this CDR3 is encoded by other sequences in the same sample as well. The CDR3 sequence is CASSLGTNTEAFF. The CDR3 nucleotides are TGTGCCAGCAGCTTAGGGACGAACACTGAAGCTTTCTTT. The chain employs TRBV11-2 and TRBJ1-1; D uncertain. CDR1 SGHAT and CDR2 FQNNGV come from the germline V gene. V lost 1 base and J lost 1, with 4 bases in between. This CDR3 is 13 amino acids long.

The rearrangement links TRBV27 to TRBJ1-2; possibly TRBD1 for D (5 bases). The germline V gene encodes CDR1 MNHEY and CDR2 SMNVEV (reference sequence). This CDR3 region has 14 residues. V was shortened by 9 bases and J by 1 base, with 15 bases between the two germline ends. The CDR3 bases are TGTGCCAGTCCCTTTCGGGACTTTAACTATGGCTACACCTTC. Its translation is CASPFRDFNYGYTF.

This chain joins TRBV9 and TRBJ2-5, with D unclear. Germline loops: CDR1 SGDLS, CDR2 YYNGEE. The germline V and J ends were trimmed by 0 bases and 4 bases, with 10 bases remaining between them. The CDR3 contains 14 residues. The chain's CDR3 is CASSVGLRAETQYF. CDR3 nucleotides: TGTGCCAGCAGCGTAGGTCTCCGGGCAGAGACCCAGTACTTC.

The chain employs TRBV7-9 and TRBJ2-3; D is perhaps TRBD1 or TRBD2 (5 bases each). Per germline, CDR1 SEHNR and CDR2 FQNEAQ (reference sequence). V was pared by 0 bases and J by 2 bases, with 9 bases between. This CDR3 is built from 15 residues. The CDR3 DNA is TGTGCCAGCAGCTTAGCCGGGACCAACACAGATACGCAGTATTTT. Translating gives CASSLAGTNTDTQYF.

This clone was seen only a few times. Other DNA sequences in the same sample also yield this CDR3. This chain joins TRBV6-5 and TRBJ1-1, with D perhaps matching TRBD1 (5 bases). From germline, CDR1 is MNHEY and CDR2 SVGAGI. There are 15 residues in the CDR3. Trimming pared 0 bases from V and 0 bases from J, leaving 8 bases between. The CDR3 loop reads CASSYSDTLNTEAFF. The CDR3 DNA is TGTGCCAGCAGTTACTCGGACACCCTGAACACTGAAGCTTTCTTT.

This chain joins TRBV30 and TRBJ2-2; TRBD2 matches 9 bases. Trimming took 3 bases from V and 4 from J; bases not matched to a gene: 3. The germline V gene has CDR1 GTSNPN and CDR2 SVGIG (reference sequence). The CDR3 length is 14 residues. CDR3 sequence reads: CAWRSGRSTGELFF. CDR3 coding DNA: TGTGCCTGGAGAAGCGGGAGGTCCACCGGGGAGCTGTTTTTT.

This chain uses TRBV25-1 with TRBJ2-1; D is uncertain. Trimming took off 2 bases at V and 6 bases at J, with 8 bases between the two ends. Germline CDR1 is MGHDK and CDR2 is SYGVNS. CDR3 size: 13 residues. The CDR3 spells CASSETRGNEQFF. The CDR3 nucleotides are TGTGCCAGCAGTGAAACCAGAGGCAATGAGCAGTTCTTC.

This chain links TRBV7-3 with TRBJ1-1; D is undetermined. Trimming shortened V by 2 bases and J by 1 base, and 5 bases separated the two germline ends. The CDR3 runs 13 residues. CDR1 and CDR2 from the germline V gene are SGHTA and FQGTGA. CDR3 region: CASSLDQNTEAFF. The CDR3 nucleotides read TGTGCCAGCAGCTTAGACCAGAACACTGAAGCTTTCTTT.

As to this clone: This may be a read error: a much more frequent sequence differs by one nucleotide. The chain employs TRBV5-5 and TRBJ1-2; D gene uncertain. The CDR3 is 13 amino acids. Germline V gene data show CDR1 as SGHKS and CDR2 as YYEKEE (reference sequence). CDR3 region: CAGSLEEKRGYTF. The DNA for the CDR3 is TGTGCCGGCAGCTTGGAGGAGAAGAGGGGCTACACCTTC. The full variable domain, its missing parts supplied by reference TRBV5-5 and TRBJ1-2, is DAGVTQSPTHLIKTRGQQVTLRCSPISGHKSVSWYQQVLGQGPQFIFQYYEKEERGRGNFPDRFSARQFPNYSSELNVNALLLGDSALYLCAGSLEEKRGYTFGSGTRLTVV.

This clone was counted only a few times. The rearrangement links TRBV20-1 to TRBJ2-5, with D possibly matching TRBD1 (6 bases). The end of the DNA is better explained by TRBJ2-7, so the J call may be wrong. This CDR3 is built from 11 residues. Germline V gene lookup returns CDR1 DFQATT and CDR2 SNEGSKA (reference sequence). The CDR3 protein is CSAGGPYEQYF. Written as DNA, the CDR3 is TGCAGTGCTGGGGGCCCCTACGAGCAGTACTTC.

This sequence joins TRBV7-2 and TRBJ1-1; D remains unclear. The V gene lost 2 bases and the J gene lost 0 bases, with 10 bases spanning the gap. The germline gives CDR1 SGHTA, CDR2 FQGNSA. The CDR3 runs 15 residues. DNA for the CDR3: TGTGCCAGCAGCTTAATCCAGAATATGAACACTGAAGCTTTCTTT. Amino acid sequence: CASSLIQNMNTEAFF.

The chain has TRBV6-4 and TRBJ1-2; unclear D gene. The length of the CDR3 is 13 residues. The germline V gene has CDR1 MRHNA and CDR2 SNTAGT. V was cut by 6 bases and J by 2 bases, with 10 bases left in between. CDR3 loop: CASSRHPNYGYTF. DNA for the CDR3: TGTGCCAGCAGCCGCCACCCGAACTATGGCTACACCTTC.

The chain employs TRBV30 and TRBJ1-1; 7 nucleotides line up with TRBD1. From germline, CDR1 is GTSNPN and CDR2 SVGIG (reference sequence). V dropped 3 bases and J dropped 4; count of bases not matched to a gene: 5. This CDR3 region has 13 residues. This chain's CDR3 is CAWRDRLATEAFF. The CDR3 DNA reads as TGTGCCTGGAGGGACAGGTTGGCCACTGAAGCTTTCTTT.